This paragraph covers one T cell receptor beta chain sequence. This specimen comes from a study of blood T cell repertoires in COVID-19. Study processing details: Using reference gene primer amplification, nucleated cell counts were estimated. Generated by immunoSEQ multiplex PCR, the TCRdb table keeps only in-frame clones and is missing some. The DNA gave D and trimming, while V, J and clone size come from that table. The sample carries more than 80,000 clones, about 87% recorded once. The material sequenced was peripheral blood. The receptor was isolated from a man aged 35-49 years with acute or convalescent COVID-19.

CDR3 in amino acids: CAAAGGSSYEQYF. CDR3 bases: TGTGCCGCCGCCGGCGGTAGCTCCTACGAGCAGTACTTC. The chain has TRBV2 and TRBJ2-7; unclear D gene. CDR3 size: 13 residues. The V gene's germline CDR1 is SNHLY and CDR2 FYNNEI. Deletions cut 11 bases from V and 0 bases from J, with 14 bases between.